The subject of this entry is one T cell receptor (beta chain). The CDR3 sequence is 14 residues long. Germline V gives CDR1 MNHEY, CDR2 SVGAGI. V lost 0 bases, J lost 7 bases, and 7 bases lay in between. Unique molecular identifiers featured in how the TCRbeta library was prepared. TCRdb reprocessed the PCR reads via MiXCR and lists one record per CDR3 protein. The sample has some 500,000 distinct CDR3 sequences, approximately 32% seen once. This sample was included in a study of T-cell reconstitution after alpha-beta-depleted transplantation in children. The sequence came from a human donor who donated a stem cell graft to a child with aplastic anemia. The chain recombines TRBV6-5 with TRBJ1-6; a possible D gene is TRBD1 (5 bases). The sequencing here drew on PBMCs from the stem cell graft donor, taken from the stem cell graft. The DNA of the CDR3 is TGTGCCAGCAGTTACTCGAGGGGAAATTCACCCCTCCACTTT. It translates to CASSYSRGNSPLHF.